The 29 T cell receptor beta chains listed next were all sequenced from one sample in a study of cytomegalovirus exposure and HLA in healthy donors. Clones were sequenced by immunoSEQ multiplex PCR, and TCRdb holds only the in-frame ones, with some missing. The repertoire holds 190,000 or so clones, with about 80% as singletons. Source material: PBMCs. The receptor set was obtained from a woman in her late teens or twenties in good health and CMV-seropositive.

The chain uses TRBV9 and TRBJ1-1, with TRBD1 matching 7 bases. The CDR3 has 15 amino acids. In germline, CDR1 is SGDLS, CDR2 YYNGEE. V was clipped by 0 bases and J by 1 base; unmatched bases: 3. The CDR3 DNA is TGTGCCAGCAGCGTAGAGGGGGCAAGGAACACTGAAGCTTTCTTT. It specifies CASSVEGARNTEAFF. Filled out from reference TRBV9 and TRBJ1-1, the complete variable domain reads DSGVTQTPKHLITATGQRVTLRCSPRSGDLSVYWYQQSLDQGLQFLIQYYNGEERAKGNILERFSAQQFPDLHSELNLSSLELGDSALYFCASSVEGARNTEAFFGQGTRLTVV.

This rearrangement joins TRBV7-2 to TRBJ2-5, with 11 bases lining up with TRBD2. CDR1 SGHTA and CDR2 FQGNSA come from the germline V gene. The V and J ends lost 0 bases and 3 bases, in that order; junction bases with no gene match: 3. The CDR3 has 16 amino acids. CDR3 sequence reads: CASSLAPGLAEETQYF. In DNA form, the CDR3 reads TGTGCCAGCAGCTTAGCGCCGGGACTAGCGGAAGAGACCCAGTACTTC.

The rearrangement links TRBV18 to TRBJ1-1, with TRBD1 identical over 7 bases. Germline V gene sequence: CDR1 KGHSH, CDR2 LQKENI. V lost 6 bases to trimming and J lost 4 bases; unmatched junction nucleotides: 17. The CDR3 runs to 17 residues. Here the CDR3 reads CASSRGRTGGSGTEAFF. CDR3 DNA: TGTGCCAGCTCCCGAGGTAGGACAGGAGGGTCGGGCACTGAAGCTTTCTTT.

The chain employs TRBV9 and TRBJ2-3; a possible D gene is TRBD1 (5 bases). Trimming pared 1 base from V and 0 bases from J, leaving 9 bases between. In germline, CDR1 is SGDLS, CDR2 YYNGEE. The CDR3 spans 15 residues. CDR3 DNA: TGTGCCAGCAGCGTATTAGCAGGGAGCACAGATACGCAGTATTTT. It yields the protein CASSVLAGSTDTQYF.

The chain carries TRBV4-3 and TRBJ1-1; 8 bases line up with TRBD1. J lost 3 bases, V lost 4 bases, and 4 bases had no gene match. The CDR3 has 14 residues. In germline, CDR1 is LGHNA, CDR2 YSLEER. CDR3 protein: CASSPGQGYTEAFF. The DNA for the CDR3 is TGCGCCAGCAGCCCAGGACAGGGCTACACTGAAGCTTTCTTT.

The V call is TRBV11-2, the J call TRBJ2-7; the D gene is possibly TRBD2 (5 bases). The CDR3 sequence is 14 residues long. Trimming stripped 0 bases from V and 4 bases from J, with 10 bases between. The germline gives CDR1 SGHAT, CDR2 FQNNGV. CDR3 in amino acids: CASSLDRSGYEQYF. CDR3 DNA: TGTGCCAGCAGCTTAGATCGGTCGGGATACGAGCAGTACTTC.

The CDR3 here is CASSEAGRLHQETQYF. The CDR3, as DNA: TGTGCCAGCAGTGAAGCTGGCAGACTTCACCAAGAGACCCAGTACTTC. V gene TRBV6-1 combines with J gene TRBJ2-5; no clear D. The ends were cut back, 0 bases at V and 0 bases at J, with 11 bases in the middle. This CDR3 region has 16 residues. CDR1 is MNHNS, CDR2 SASEGT, per germline.

This sequence joins TRBV19 and TRBJ1-2; TRBD1 matches at 8 bases. V dropped 5 bases and J dropped 2; count of bases not matched to a gene: 7. The CDR3 consists of 15 residues. Germline-derived CDR1 and CDR2 are LNHDA and SQIVND (reference sequence). In DNA, the CDR3 is TGTGCCAGTAGTCCAAGGACAGGGCGGAACTATGGCTACACCTTC. Its translation: CASSPRTGRNYGYTF.

V gene TRBV6-1 combines with J gene TRBJ2-7; D is possibly TRBD1 (6 bases). CDR3 length: 13 amino acids. Germline-derived CDR1 and CDR2 are MNHNS and SASEGT. Trimming stripped 3 bases from V and 3 bases from J, with 9 bases between. The CDR3 protein is CASSEGHLYEQYF. In nucleotides, the CDR3 is TGTGCCAGCAGTGAGGGACACCTCTACGAGCAGTACTTC.

The V and J genes are TRBV5-1 and TRBJ2-1; the match to TRBD1 covers 10 bases. CDR3 length: 16 residues. J was trimmed by 0 bases and V by 1 base; bases with no gene match: 1. Germline values: CDR1 SGHRS, CDR2 YFSETQ. CDR3 residues: CASSLWDRGSYNEQFF. CDR3 coding DNA: TGCGCCAGCAGCTTGTGGGACAGGGGCTCCTACAATGAGCAGTTCTTC.

The rearrangement joins TRBV12-5 to TRBJ1-5; D gene ambiguous. The CDR3 extends over 15 amino acids. Germline lookup yields CDR1 LGHNT and CDR2 FRNRAP. Between the trimmed V and J ends, which lost 6 bases and 3 bases, there was a span of 15 bases. CDR3 region: CASGRDRENNQPQHF. Written as DNA, the CDR3 is TGTGCTAGTGGCCGGGATCGTGAGAACAATCAGCCCCAGCATTTT.

This rearrangement joins TRBV6-5 to TRBJ2-7; TRBD2 might be the D (7 bases). V lost 7 bases and J 5 bases, leaving 18 bases between the germline ends. Looked up from germline, CDR1 is MNHEY and CDR2 is SVGAGI. This CDR3 spans 14 amino acids. The CDR3 region has the DNA TGTGCCAGCATTCTAAGGGGAGGGGGGCACGAGCAGTACTTC. It encodes CASILRGGGHEQYF.

The V and J genes are TRBV27 and TRBJ2-2; the D gene is possibly TRBD2 (5 bases). The germline V gene has CDR1 MNHEY and CDR2 SMNVEV (reference sequence). There are 15 residues in the CDR3. V lost 4 bases and J 1 base, leaving 10 bases between the germline ends. This CDR3 is CASSWTPQNTGELFF. The DNA for the CDR3 is TGTGCCAGCAGTTGGACTCCCCAGAACACCGGGGAGCTGTTTTTT.

V gene TRBV7-2 combines with J gene TRBJ1-1; a weak D match, TRBD1 (6 bases). Germline assignment: CDR1 SGHTA and CDR2 FQGNSA. The V end lost 3 bases, the J end lost 1 base, and 9 bases lay between the germline ends. The CDR3 covers 14 residues. The CDR3 region has the DNA TGTGCCAGCAGCTTCGGGACACCGAACACTGAAGCTTTCTTT. Protein product: CASSFGTPNTEAFF.

This rearrangement joins TRBV9 to TRBJ1-1, with TRBD1 as a possible D gene (6 bases). CDR1 is SGDLS and CDR2 is YYNGEE in the germline V gene. V was pared by 4 bases and J by 1 base, with 8 bases between. The CDR3 length is 13 residues. The CDR3 sequence: CASSFRGNTEAFF. The CDR3 nucleotides read TGTGCCAGCAGCTTCAGGGGGAACACTGAAGCTTTCTTT.

This clone was found a few times. This CDR3 is CASSTRTGQNQPQHF. DNA for the CDR3: TGTGCCAGTAGTACCCGGACAGGGCAAAATCAGCCCCAGCATTTT. The chain links TRBV19 to TRBJ1-5; 8 bases are shared with TRBD1. Germline CDR1 is LNHDA and CDR2 is SQIVND (reference sequence). Germline trimming cut 4 bases from V and 4 bases from J; bases unmatched to any gene: 6. The CDR3 is 15 residues long.

The rearrangement uses TRBV7-6 and TRBJ1-3; D gene ambiguous. The CDR3 covers 18 residues. Germline CDR1 is SGHVS and CDR2 is FNYEAQ. With 3 bases removed from V and 0 bases from J, the gap between germline ends came to 18 bases. This CDR3 reads CASSLTVAGSRSGNTIYF. DNA for the CDR3: TGTGCCAGCAGCTTGACGGTCGCAGGCAGCCGCTCTGGAAACACCATATATTTT. Full variable domain (missing parts from reference TRBV7-6 and TRBJ1-3): GAGVSQSPRYKVTKRGQDVALRCDPISGHVSLYWYRQALGQGPEFLTYFNYEAQQDKSGLPNDRFSAERPEGSISTLTIQRTEQRDSAMYRCASSLTVAGSRSGNTIYFGEGSWLTVV.

This clone was counted between two and nine times. V is TRBV4-1 and J is TRBJ2-7; no clear D gene. Germline CDR1 is MGHRA and CDR2 is YSYEKL. Trimming took 1 base from V and 0 from J, leaving 10 bases between them. This CDR3 has 15 amino acids. The CDR3 loop reads CASSQVKSSSYEQYF. The CDR3 region has the DNA TGCGCCAGCAGCCAAGTCAAGTCCAGCTCCTACGAGCAGTACTTC.

The V call is TRBV20-1, the J call TRBJ2-7; D possibly corresponds to TRBD1 (6 bases). This CDR3 has 11 residues. In germline, CDR1 is DFQATT, CDR2 SNEGSKA (reference sequence). Between the trimmed V and J ends, which lost 6 bases and 3 bases, there was a span of 9 bases. The CDR3 here is CSALQGYEQYF. CDR3 nucleotide sequence: TGCAGTGCGTTACAGGGCTACGAGCAGTACTTC.

The gene calls are TRBV4-3 and TRBJ2-3; 11 bases map to TRBD2. Germline CDR1 LGHNA, CDR2 YSLEER. After removal of 4 bases from V and 3 bases from J, the junction contained 9 bases not matched to a gene. The CDR3 is 17 residues long. CDR3 bases: TGCGCCAGCAGCCTTAGCGGGGGGGCCTTTGGAACAGATACGCAGTATTTT. Amino acids: CASSLSGGAFGTDTQYF.

On this clone: A much larger clone is a single base away; this may be a read error. This sequence joins TRBV7-2 and TRBJ2-7; D might be TRBD1 (6 bases). Germline V gene data show CDR1 as SGHTA and CDR2 as FQGNSA. The CDR3 runs 16 residues. CDR3 loop: CASSSTTGTPTYKQYF. The DNA of the CDR3 is TGTGCCAGCAGCTCAACGACCGGGACACCAACCTACAAGCAGTACTTC.

The CDR3 spells CASSSTAGLSGNTIYF. The CDR3 DNA follows: TGTGCCAGCAGCTCTACCGCAGGGCTCTCTGGAAACACCATATATTTT. V gene TRBV5-4 combines with J gene TRBJ1-3; TRBD1 is a possible D gene (5 bases). V gave up 3 bases and J gave up 0 bases, with 13 bases separating them. Germline-derived CDR1 and CDR2 are SGHNT and YYREEE (reference sequence). The CDR3 is made up of 16 amino acids.

The chain employs TRBV30 and TRBJ1-2; D call uncertain. V was cut by 8 bases and J by 1 base, with 26 bases left in between. The germline V gene has CDR1 GTSNPN and CDR2 SVGIG (reference sequence). There are 17 residues in the CDR3. The DNA of the CDR3 is TGTGCCCCAAAGAGAGGGATGGCATTCGGTCGTAACTATGGCTACACCTTC. Protein sequence: CAPKRGMAFGRNYGYTF.

V usage is TRBV10-3 and J usage is TRBJ2-7; the D is unclear. V lost 2 bases and J lost 2, with 7 bases in between. The CDR3 is made up of 13 amino acids. Germline CDR1 ENHRY, CDR2 SYGVKD. The CDR3 reads CAISERLAYEQYF. The DNA of the CDR3 is TGTGCCATCAGTGAGAGACTTGCCTACGAGCAGTACTTC.

The chain links TRBV19 to TRBJ2-7; the D gene is possibly TRBD1 (7 bases). CDR1 LNHDA and CDR2 SQIVND come from the germline V gene (reference sequence). V lost 6 bases and J lost 2, with 14 bases in between. The CDR3 totals 14 residues. CDR3 bases: TGTGCCAGTAGCTCTATCAGGGGGGCCTACGAGCAGTACTTC. This encodes CASSSIRGAYEQYF.

This clone was observed a few times. The V and J genes are TRBV27 and TRBJ1-6; no clear D. This CDR3 is 14 amino acids long. Trimming took 6 bases from V and 10 from J, leaving 16 bases between them. CDR1 is MNHEY, CDR2 SMNVEV, per germline (reference sequence). The CDR3 protein is CASSHSRVGSPLHF. DNA for the CDR3: TGTGCCAGCAGCCACTCGAGGGTTGGATCACCCCTCCACTTT.

J is TRBJ1-2 and V is TRBV9; D is uncertain. Germline values: CDR1 SGDLS, CDR2 YYNGEE. The V gene lost 0 bases and the J gene lost 4 bases, with 16 bases spanning the gap. CDR3 size: 16 residues. CDR3 in DNA: TGTGCCAGCAGCGTAGCTGAGGGTTCTATAGGCTATGGCTACACCTTC. Translating gives CASSVAEGSIGYGYTF.

The chain has TRBV5-8 and TRBJ1-2; 11 positions agree with TRBD1. The junction had 0 bases not matched to a gene; V was cut back by 0 bases and J by 2 bases. The CDR3 runs to 15 residues. Germline lookup yields CDR1 SGHTS and CDR2 YDEGEE. The CDR3 sequence: CASSLGTGGNYGYTF. DNA for the CDR3: TGTGCCAGCAGCTTGGGGACAGGGGGCAACTATGGCTACACCTTC.

The genes are TRBV5-4 and TRBJ2-7, with 7 bases lining up with TRBD1. Per germline, CDR1 SGHNT and CDR2 YYREEE (reference sequence). With 4 bases clipped from V and 5 bases from J, the junction kept 12 bases outside the gene matches. The CDR3 has 15 residues. CDR3 DNA: TGTGCCAGCAGCCCAGACAGGGTTCTTGGTCACGAGCAGTACTTC. It yields the protein CASSPDRVLGHEQYF.